A selection of T cell receptor beta chains follows, all from one sample in a study of T cells in Graves' hyperthyroidism and ophthalmopathy. MiXCR was run by TCRdb on the multiplex PCR reads, yielding one entry per CDR3 protein. The sample lists about 340,000 distinct CDR3 sequences, roughly a fifth occurring once. The sequenced material came from blood. Receptors originate from a woman aged 45-59 years with Graves' hyperthyroidism. Both conserved end residues are part of each CDR3. A D gene is named only where the DNA matches it firmly. Where a row states a size, it is once, few, many or the class of an expanded clone; other rows omit it.

V gene: TRBV28; D gene: -; J gene: TRBJ1-1; clone size: few; CDR3 DNA: TGTGCCAGCAGTTATAGGAGGGTGAACACTGAAGCTTTCTTT; CDR3 protein: CASSYRRVNTEAFF
V gene: TRBV12-3/TRBV12-4; D gene: TRBD1; J gene: TRBJ2-1; clone size: few; CDR3 DNA: TGTGCCAGCAGTTTGACAGGGGTGGATGAGCAGTTCTTC; CDR3 protein: CASSLTGVDEQFF
V gene: TRBV10-2; D gene: TRBD2; J gene: TRBJ2-7; clone size: -; CDR3 DNA: TGCGCCAGCAGGGTCGTTGGGAGGGCCAATGGGCAGTACTTC; CDR3 protein: CASRVVGRANGQYF
V gene: TRBV7-2; D gene: TRBD1; J gene: TRBJ2-7; clone size: few; CDR3 DNA: TGTGCCAGCAGCTTGTATCCGGGACAGGGTTACGAGCAGTACTTC; CDR3 protein: CASSLYPGQGYEQYF
V gene: TRBV7-6; D gene: -; J gene: TRBJ1-6; clone size: -; CDR3 DNA: TGTGCCAGCAGCTCCAGGGTTGATTCACCCCTCCACTTT; CDR3 protein: CASSSRVDSPLHF
V gene: TRBV2; D gene: TRBD2; J gene: TRBJ2-7; clone size: many; CDR3 DNA: TGTGCCAGCAGTGTTGGCGGGGGGTCCTACGAGCAGTACTTC; CDR3 protein: CASSVGGGSYEQYF
V gene: TRBV7-8; D gene: -; J gene: TRBJ1-1; clone size: -; CDR3 DNA: TGTGCCAGCAGCAAGTTCGCTACGGACTCGAACACTGAAGCTTTCTTT; CDR3 protein: CASSKFATDSNTEAFF
V gene: TRBV27; D gene: -; J gene: TRBJ2-1; clone size: few; CDR3 DNA: TGTGCCAGCAGTCCACTCAGTGTCCACAATGAGCAGTTCTTC; CDR3 protein: CASSPLSVHNEQFF
V gene: TRBV5-1; D gene: -; J gene: TRBJ2-1; clone size: many; CDR3 DNA: TGCGCCAGCAGCCTGGGGGCAGAGTACAATGAGCAGTTCTTC; CDR3 protein: CASSLGAEYNEQFF
V gene: TRBV28; D gene: TRBD1; J gene: TRBJ2-3; clone size: many; CDR3 DNA: TGTGCCAGCAGTAAACACGGACAGGGGGCTCATACGCAGTATTTT; CDR3 protein: CASSKHGQGAHTQYF
V gene: TRBV12-3/TRBV12-4; D gene: TRBD2; J gene: TRBJ2-1; clone size: -; CDR3 DNA: TGTGCCAGCAGTTTGAGGACTAGCGGGATCAATGAGCAGTTCTTC; CDR3 protein: CASSLRTSGINEQFF
V gene: TRBV28; D gene: -; J gene: TRBJ2-7; clone size: few; CDR3 DNA: TGTGCCACCCGGGCCGGGATCCGGGCCGAGCAGTACTTC; CDR3 protein: CATRAGIRAEQYF
V gene: TRBV20-1; D gene: TRBD2; J gene: TRBJ2-2; clone size: few; CDR3 DNA: TGCAGTGCTAGAGATGCGGCGGGGGGAGTGAAAACCGGGGAGCTGTTTTTT; CDR3 protein: CSARDAAGGVKTGELFF
V gene: TRBV5-1; D gene: -; J gene: TRBJ2-1; clone size: -; CDR3 DNA: TGCGCCAGCAGCCAGGAGTTAGGGGGTGGCAATGAGCAGTTCTTC; CDR3 protein: CASSQELGGGNEQFF
V gene: TRBV6-1; D gene: TRBD1; J gene: TRBJ1-2; clone size: many; CDR3 DNA: TGTGCCAGCAGGAAGGGACAGGCCTATGGCTACACCTTC; CDR3 protein: CASRKGQAYGYTF
V gene: TRBV20-1; D gene: -; J gene: TRBJ1-6; clone size: -; CDR3 DNA: TGCAGTGCTATCACCCCTTGGGGGGAATATAATTCACCCCTCCACTTT; CDR3 protein: CSAITPWGEYNSPLHF
V gene: TRBV5-1; D gene: -; J gene: TRBJ2-1; clone size: few; CDR3 DNA: TGCGCCAGCAGCTTGCAGGGGTTCGATGAGCAGTTCTTC; CDR3 protein: CASSLQGFDEQFF
V gene: TRBV10-1; D gene: TRBD2; J gene: TRBJ2-7; clone size: many; CDR3 DNA: TGCGCCAGCAGTGGAGGACTAGCGTACGAGCAGTACTTC; CDR3 protein: CASSGGLAYEQYF
V gene: TRBV7-6; D gene: -; J gene: TRBJ2-3; clone size: many; CDR3 DNA: TGTGCCAGCAGCTTGGGGCAGGGTGCAGATACGCAGTATTTT; CDR3 protein: CASSLGQGADTQYF
V gene: TRBV28; D gene: TRBD1; J gene: TRBJ2-1; clone size: many; CDR3 DNA: TGTGCCAGCAGTTACGGACAGGGGACCTACAATGAGCAGTTCTTC; CDR3 protein: CASSYGQGTYNEQFF
V gene: TRBV24-1; D gene: -; J gene: TRBJ2-3; clone size: few; CDR3 DNA: TGTGCCACCAGTGATCATGGGAGCACAGATACGCAGTATTTT; CDR3 protein: CATSDHGSTDTQYF
V gene: TRBV2; D gene: TRBD1; J gene: TRBJ1-2; clone size: many; CDR3 DNA: TGTGCCAGCACTACACAGGGGATGGTTGGCTATGGCTACACCTTC; CDR3 protein: CASTTQGMVGYGYTF
V gene: TRBV2; D gene: -; J gene: TRBJ2-1; clone size: many; CDR3 DNA: TGTGCCAGCGGCCAGGGAAGTTTTCGCAATGAGCAGTTCTTC; CDR3 protein: CASGQGSFRNEQFF
V gene: TRBV11-3; D gene: TRBD2; J gene: TRBJ2-1; clone size: many; CDR3 DNA: TGTGCCAGCAGACGTAGCGGGGATGAGCAGTTCTTC; CDR3 protein: CASRRSGDEQFF
V gene: TRBV30; D gene: TRBD2; J gene: TRBJ2-7; clone size: many; CDR3 DNA: TGTGCCTGGAAACTAGCGGGGGGGGCCTCCTACGAGCAGTACTTC; CDR3 protein: CAWKLAGGASYEQYF
V gene: TRBV28; D gene: TRBD2; J gene: TRBJ2-3; clone size: many; CDR3 DNA: TGTGCCAGCACCCTGGGGGGGAGACCGTCCTCTAGCACAGATACGCAGTATTTT; CDR3 protein: CASTLGGRPSSSTDTQYF
V gene: TRBV6-2/TRBV6-3; D gene: TRBD2; J gene: TRBJ2-5; clone size: many; CDR3 DNA: TGTGCCAGCAGTCGGGACTATGACTCGGAGACCCAGTACTTC; CDR3 protein: CASSRDYDSETQYF
V gene: TRBV7-8; D gene: -; J gene: TRBJ1-5; clone size: -; CDR3 DNA: TGTGCCAGCAGCTTAGGTACGACCTCGGGCCGGCCCCAGCATTTT; CDR3 protein: CASSLGTTSGRPQHF
V gene: TRBV20-1; D gene: TRBD1; J gene: TRBJ2-1; clone size: -; CDR3 DNA: TGCAGTGCTCCGAACAGGGGGCAGAATGAGCAGTTCTTC; CDR3 protein: CSAPNRGQNEQFF
V gene: TRBV30; D gene: -; J gene: TRBJ1-1; clone size: many; CDR3 DNA: TGTGCCTGGAGTGTTTGGGGGGCGGACACTGAAGCTTTCTTT; CDR3 protein: CAWSVWGADTEAFF
V gene: TRBV10-3; D gene: TRBD2; J gene: TRBJ2-1; clone size: -; CDR3 DNA: TGTGCCACCGCGTTTGCGGGAGCCAACAATGAGCAGTTCTTC; CDR3 protein: CATAFAGANNEQFF
V gene: TRBV29-1; D gene: -; J gene: TRBJ1-1; clone size: -; CDR3 DNA: TGCAGCGTTGTGGCAGCAACTAACACTGAAACTTTCTTT; CDR3 protein: CSVVAATNTETFF
V gene: TRBV15; D gene: -; J gene: TRBJ1-2; clone size: many; CDR3 DNA: TGTGCCACCAGCAGAGATATGGGGGGGACCTATGGCTACACCTTC; CDR3 protein: CATSRDMGGTYGYTF
V gene: TRBV6-1; D gene: TRBD2; J gene: TRBJ2-1; clone size: -; CDR3 DNA: TGTGCCAGCAGTGCGGCGGGAGGTGAAGGTGAGCAGTTCTTC; CDR3 protein: CASSAAGGEGEQFF
V gene: TRBV6-1; D gene: -; J gene: TRBJ2-6; clone size: many; CDR3 DNA: TGTGCCAGCAGTGAAATCGTCTCTGGGGCCAACGTCCTGACTTTC; CDR3 protein: CASSEIVSGANVLTF
V gene: TRBV6-1; D gene: TRBD1; J gene: TRBJ1-1; clone size: -; CDR3 DNA: TGTGTCAGCCGTAGACAGGGACCGAACACTGAAGCTTTCTTT; CDR3 protein: CVSRRQGPNTEAFF
V gene: TRBV20-1; D gene: -; J gene: TRBJ2-3; clone size: few; CDR3 DNA: TGCAGTGCTAGGGACAGCAGAGATACGCAGTATTTT; CDR3 protein: CSARDSRDTQYF
V gene: TRBV4-1; D gene: -; J gene: TRBJ1-6; clone size: -; CDR3 DNA: TGCGCCAGCAGCCAAGTTACGAATCAACCCCTCCACTTT; CDR3 protein: CASSQVTNQPLHF
V gene: TRBV20-1; D gene: TRBD1; J gene: TRBJ2-5; clone size: many; CDR3 DNA: TGCAGTGCTGAGCCCGGACAGGGAAGAGGAGAGACCCAGTACTTC; CDR3 protein: CSAEPGQGRGETQYF
V gene: TRBV15; D gene: TRBD1; J gene: TRBJ1-1; clone size: many; CDR3 DNA: TGTGCCACCAGGAAAGGGCGGGGACAGGGGTTTACTGAAGCTTTCTTT; CDR3 protein: CATRKGRGQGFTEAFF
V gene: TRBV29-1; D gene: -; J gene: TRBJ2-3; clone size: many; CDR3 DNA: TGCAGCGTTACCAGCACAGATACGCAGTATTTT; CDR3 protein: CSVTSTDTQYF
V gene: TRBV18; D gene: TRBD2; J gene: TRBJ2-1; clone size: many; CDR3 DNA: TGTGCCAGCTCTCTAGCGGGAGGGCAGGGCAATGAGCAGTTCTTC; CDR3 protein: CASSLAGGQGNEQFF
V gene: TRBV20-1; D gene: -; J gene: TRBJ2-7; clone size: -; CDR3 DNA: TGCAGTGCTAGCCCCGGGAGCGGCCTCGGCGAGCAGTACTTC; CDR3 protein: CSASPGSGLGEQYF
V gene: TRBV20-1; D gene: -; J gene: TRBJ2-1; clone size: -; CDR3 DNA: TGCAGTGCCTTTTTCTCAGGGGGGGGCCTCATTAGGGCTGAGCAGTTCTTC; CDR3 protein: CSAFFSGGGLIRAEQFF
V gene: TRBV4-2; D gene: -; J gene: TRBJ1-2; clone size: -; CDR3 DNA: TGTGCCAGCAGCCATAACGACCTACCCACTAACTATGGCTACACCTTC; CDR3 protein: CASSHNDLPTNYGYTF
V gene: TRBV11-2; D gene: -; J gene: TRBJ2-3; clone size: many; CDR3 DNA: TGTGCCAGCAGCCTAAGAGGGGGGGGCACAGATACGCAGTATTTT; CDR3 protein: CASSLRGGGTDTQYF
V gene: TRBV19; D gene: -; J gene: TRBJ2-5; clone size: few; CDR3 DNA: TGTGCCAGTAGTGCCCCGCTTCTGGGTGGGGAGACCCAGTACTTC; CDR3 protein: CASSAPLLGGETQYF
V gene: TRBV10-1; D gene: -; J gene: TRBJ1-2; clone size: -; CDR3 DNA: TGCGCCAGCAGTGAATCCGGGACACCTAACTATGGCTACACCTTC; CDR3 protein: CASSESGTPNYGYTF
V gene: TRBV12-5; D gene: TRBD2; J gene: TRBJ2-3; clone size: -; CDR3 DNA: TGTGCTAGTGGTTTGGCGCGACTGGGACTAAGCACAGATACGCAGTATTTT; CDR3 protein: CASGLARLGLSTDTQYF
V gene: TRBV2; D gene: -; J gene: TRBJ2-3; clone size: -; CDR3 DNA: TGTGCCAGCAGTGAAGGAGGGGCGTCCACAGATACGCAGTATTTT; CDR3 protein: CASSEGGASTDTQYF
V gene: TRBV7-3; D gene: -; J gene: TRBJ1-2; clone size: -; CDR3 DNA: TGTGCCAGCGGCTTAGACAGGAGCTATGGCTACACCTTC; CDR3 protein: CASGLDRSYGYTF
V gene: TRBV28; D gene: -; J gene: TRBJ1-2; clone size: many; CDR3 DNA: TGTGCCAGCAGTCCATCCGGGACGGACTATGGCTACACCTTC; CDR3 protein: CASSPSGTDYGYTF
V gene: TRBV5-1; D gene: -; J gene: TRBJ2-7; clone size: -; CDR3 DNA: TGCGCCAGCAGCCCCTCGGGGGCAGGGACCTACGAGCAGTACTTC; CDR3 protein: CASSPSGAGTYEQYF
V gene: TRBV15; D gene: TRBD1; J gene: TRBJ1-1; clone size: few; CDR3 DNA: TGTGCCACCAGCAGACGTACAGGGGGCACTGAAGCTTTCTTT; CDR3 protein: CATSRRTGGTEAFF
V gene: TRBV7-9; D gene: -; J gene: TRBJ1-1; clone size: -; CDR3 DNA: TGTGCCAGCAGCTCTTCTTCTAGGACTGGAAGGGTGTCCACTGAAGCTTTCTTT; CDR3 protein: CASSSSSRTGRVSTEAFF